The 15 T cell receptor beta chains below were found in one sample sequenced in a study of blood T cell repertoires in COVID-19. Profiled with immunoSEQ multiplex PCR; TCRdb holds only in-frame clones, not every one. The sample shows a few hundred thousand clones, around 87% of them seen only once. The sequenced sample was PBMCs or T cells enriched from blood (not recorded which). The origin of the receptors is a man aged 18 to 30 who had recovered from COVID-19.

The V and J genes are TRBV5-1 and TRBJ2-1; 8 nucleotides match TRBD1. Germline V gene data show CDR1 as SGHRS and CDR2 as YFSETQ. Trimming took 4 bases from V and 4 from J; bases not matched to a gene: 7. The CDR3 totals 15 residues. DNA of the CDR3: TGCGCCAGCAGCACGGGACAGGAGCCATACAATGAGCAGTTCTTC. It codes for CASSTGQEPYNEQFF.

Here the CDR3 reads CASSQVASNNEKLFF. The DNA of the CDR3 is TGTGCCAGCAGCCAAGTAGCCTCGAATAATGAAAAACTGTTTTTT. The chain joins TRBV3-1 (or the pseudogene TRBV3-2) to TRBJ1-4; D call uncertain. Germline V CDR1 and CDR2: LGHDT, YNNKEL (reference sequence). The CDR3 is 15 residues long. V lost 1 base to trimming and J lost 4 bases, with 10 bases between them.

The J gene is TRBJ2-3, the V gene TRBV5-1; possible D gene TRBD2, 5 bases. This CDR3 contains 13 residues. Trimming removed 0 bases at V and 5 bases at J, with 7 bases between. Per germline, CDR1 SGHRS and CDR2 YFSETQ. CDR3 sequence (DNA): TGCGCCAGCAGCTTGGCCGAGGGAGATACGCAGTATTTT. Residues: CASSLAEGDTQYF.

About this clone: The junction departs from the called germline gene at one end, perhaps through a read error. The chain is built from TRBV11-2 and TRBJ2-7; 7 bases match TRBD1. In germline, CDR1 is SGHAT, CDR2 FQNNGV. The CDR3 has 15 amino acids. CDR3 amino acids: CATSPPDRIFYEQYF. CDR3 coding DNA: TGTGCCACCAGCCCGCCGGACAGGATCTTCTACGAGCAGTACTTC.

This chain joins TRBV19 and TRBJ1-1; D might be TRBD1 (5 bases). V lost 2 bases and J lost 6, with 7 bases in between. The CDR3 covers 12 residues. Germline CDR1 LNHDA, CDR2 SQIVND (reference sequence). CDR3 loop: CASSIKGAEAFF. The CDR3 nucleotides read TGTGCCAGTAGTATAAAAGGGGCTGAAGCTTTCTTT.

The chain is built from TRBV6-2 or TRBV6-3 and TRBJ2-6, with TRBD1 matching 7 bases. CDR1 MNHEY and CDR2 SVGEGT come from the germline V gene. This CDR3 is 15 amino acids long. V gave up 4 bases and J gave up 2 bases; unmatched junction bases: 2. CDR3 sequence: CASSSGTAGANVLTF. The CDR3 DNA reads as TGTGCCAGCAGTTCCGGGACAGCTGGGGCCAACGTCCTGACTTTC.

The chain has TRBV5-1 and TRBJ2-1; D is unclear. The CDR3 is 11 residues long. V was shortened by 7 bases and J by 7 bases, with 9 bases between the two germline ends. Germline V gene data show CDR1 as SGHRS and CDR2 as YFSETQ. CDR3 DNA sequence: TGCGCCAGCGCTATAGAGAATGAGCAGTTCTTC. It specifies CASAIENEQFF.

V gene TRBV18 combines with J gene TRBJ1-5, with a possible D match to TRBD1 (5 bases). The length of the CDR3 is 18 residues. V gave up 0 bases and J gave up 5 bases, with 20 bases separating them. Germline V gene sequence: CDR1 KGHSH, CDR2 LQKENI. The CDR3 sequence: CASSPPSSGQYQHQPQHF. CDR3 DNA sequence: TGTGCCAGCTCACCACCGTCGTCAGGGCAATACCAGCATCAGCCCCAGCATTTT. Using reference TRBV18 and TRBJ1-5 for the parts outside the CDR3, the full variable domain is NAGVMQNPRHLVRRRGQEARLRCSPMKGHSHVYWYRQLPEEGLKFMVYLQKENIIDESGMPKERFSAEFPKEGPSILRIQQVVRGDSAAYFCASSPPSSGQYQHQPQHFGDGTRLSIL.

The chain uses TRBV30 and TRBJ2-1; 7 nucleotides agree with TRBD1. CDR3 length: 15 amino acids. J gave up 0 bases and V 1 base, and 3 bases lay outside the gene matches. Germline values: CDR1 GTSNPN, CDR2 SVGIG (reference sequence). CDR3 in amino acids: CAWSEGASSYNEQFF. The DNA for the CDR3 is TGTGCCTGGAGTGAGGGGGCCAGCTCCTACAATGAGCAGTTCTTC.

V is TRBV27 and J is TRBJ1-1; D call uncertain. The CDR3 consists of 12 residues. V was trimmed by 7 bases and J by 1 base, leaving 7 bases between them. Germline assignment: CDR1 MNHEY and CDR2 SMNVEV (reference sequence). CDR3 residues: CASKRGNTEAFF. The CDR3 bases are TGTGCCAGCAAGCGGGGGAACACTGAAGCTTTCTTT.

This chain links TRBV5-5 with TRBJ1-5; D gene uncertain. CDR3 length: 16 amino acids. V was clipped by 0 bases and J by 0 bases, with 10 bases between them. Germline assignment: CDR1 SGHKS and CDR2 YYEKEE (reference sequence). The DNA of the CDR3 is TGTGCCAGCAGCTTGGGATTCCCTAATAGCAATCAGCCCCAGCATTTT. This sequence encodes CASSLGFPNSNQPQHF.

The CDR3 DNA reads TGTGCCAGCTCACCACAGGGGGCTCAAGCCGGCGAGCAGTACTTC. Translation: CASSPQGAQAGEQYF. This chain links TRBV18 with TRBJ2-7, with 7 bases identical to TRBD1. The V gene's germline CDR1 is KGHSH and CDR2 LQKENI. Losses at the gene ends were 1 base for V and 6 bases for J; bases not matched to a gene: 9. The CDR3 is 15 amino acids.

Only one count was recorded for this clone. This chain connects TRBV6-2 or TRBV6-3 to TRBJ1-2; 12 bases fit TRBD1. V gave up 6 bases and J gave up 2 bases; unmatched junction bases: 10. The CDR3 is 17 amino acids. Per germline, CDR1 MNHEY and CDR2 SVGEGT. CDR3: CASSRIPGQGANYGYTF. Written as DNA, the CDR3 is TGTGCCAGCAGCCGCATCCCGGGACAGGGGGCGAACTATGGCTACACCTTC.

V gene TRBV29-1 combines with J gene TRBJ2-1; D remains unclear. Trimming stripped 8 bases from V and 1 base from J, with 6 bases between. Germline V gene lookup returns CDR1 SQVTM and CDR2 ANQGSEA. The CDR3 has 11 amino acids. The chain's CDR3 is CSSGSYNEQFF. In nucleotides, the CDR3 is TGCAGCTCCGGTTCCTACAATGAGCAGTTCTTC.

The V and J genes are TRBV5-1 and TRBJ2-5, with 13 bases matching TRBD2. Germline V CDR1 and CDR2: SGHRS, YFSETQ. The CDR3 runs 17 residues. The trim removed 0 bases at V and 2 bases at J, leaving 4 bases unmatched. In DNA form, the CDR3 reads TGCGCCAGCAGCTTGGGGCAACTAGCGGGAGGGCAAGAGACCCAGTACTTC. Translating gives CASSLGQLAGGQETQYF.